The entry below describes one TCR beta chain. These data are taken from a study of blood T cell repertoires in COVID-19. Whole-study context: Samples representing acute and convalescent COVID-19 were sourced from the United States, Italy and Spain. Sources were T cells, B-cell-depleted T cells, or PBMCs; the material itself was cDNA or gDNA.

Those who participated ranged in age from about 18 to 89 years and resided in about two dozen US areas. Clinical histories supplied by participants themselves formed the basis of cohort assignment. Measured with immunoSEQ multiplex PCR; TCRdb has only the in-frame clones, and not every one. The sample holds about 350,000 clones, more than 75% seen once. The V gene's germline CDR1 is MDHEN and CDR2 SYDVKM. The V and J ends lost 6 bases and 0 bases, in that order; junction bases with no gene match: 4. This CDR3 spans 15 amino acids. The sequencing sample was made of PBMCs or T cells enriched from blood (not recorded which). This sequence joins TRBV28 and TRBJ1-4, with 7 bases aligning to TRBD1. This TCR was recovered from a woman aged 25-40 years who had recovered from COVID-19. The CDR3 nucleotides read TGTGCCAGCAGCCCAGGGGGTGCAACTAATGAAAAACTGTTTTTT. Translation gives CASSPGGATNEKLFF.